The 10 T cell receptor beta chains below come from one sample, sequenced in a study of blood T cell repertoires in COVID-19. Assay: immunoSEQ multiplex PCR; the TCRdb copy retains only in-frame clones and omits some. The sample lists 9,500 to 13,000 clones; roughly 83% were seen once. The sequencing sample was made of peripheral blood. The receptors here all came from a human donor in a cohort sampled during active COVID-19.

The chain combines TRBV5-6 with TRBJ2-2; no clear D. The V gene lost 1 base and the J gene lost 1 base, with 5 bases spanning the gap. Germline CDR1 SGHDT, CDR2 YYEEEE. The CDR3 contains 14 residues. CDR3 nucleotides: TGTGCCAGCAGCTTGACACGGAACACCGGGGAGCTGTTTTTT. It is translated as CASSLTRNTGELFF.

The rearrangement joins TRBV3-1 (or the pseudogene TRBV3-2) to TRBJ1-1; D unresolved. V lost 5 bases to trimming and J lost 4 bases, with 11 bases between them. CDR1 LGHDT and CDR2 YNNKEL come from the germline V gene (reference sequence). The CDR3 is made up of 13 amino acids. The CDR3 DNA reads as TGTGCCAGCAGCGCGGGAGGCGGCACTGAAGCTTTCTTT. It codes for CASSAGGGTEAFF.

The rearrangement joins TRBV18 to TRBJ1-4; 7 positions match TRBD1. The CDR3 runs 13 residues. V was pared by 3 bases and J by 8 bases, with 3 bases of the junction left unmatched. Germline-derived CDR1 and CDR2 are KGHSH and LQKENI. The CDR3 sequence: CASSPWDSEKLFF. DNA of the CDR3: TGTGCCAGCTCACCCTGGGACAGCGAAAAACTGTTTTTT.

The gene calls are TRBV4-2 and TRBJ2-7; TRBD2 matches 14 bases. J lost 7 bases, V lost 4 bases, and 12 bases had no gene match. Per the germline V gene, CDR1 is LGHNA and CDR2 is YNFKEQ. The CDR3 consists of 17 residues. DNA for the CDR3: TGTGCCAGCAGCCTTAGAGGGACTAGCGGGGGACTACGAGAGCAGTACTTC. Protein sequence: CASSLRGTSGGLREQYF.

The chain recombines TRBV9 with TRBJ2-1; 10 nucleotides line up with TRBD2. Germline V gene lookup returns CDR1 SGDLS and CDR2 YYNGEE. The length of the CDR3 is 17 residues. V gave up 0 bases and J gave up 2 bases; unmatched junction bases: 5. CDR3 protein: CASSVASGSATYNEQFF. The CDR3 nucleotides are TGTGCCAGCAGCGTAGCTAGCGGGAGCGCCACCTACAATGAGCAGTTCTTC.

J is TRBJ2-1 and V is TRBV21-1; the table assigns TRBD2, which was not confirmed against the DNA. TRBV21-1 constitutes a pseudogene. The CDR3 sequence is 20 residues long. This chain's CDR3 is CASSKEATSGKELTYNEQFF. CDR3 in DNA: TGTGCCAGCAGCAAAGAAGCCACTAGCGGGAAGGAATTGACCTACAATGAGCAGTTCTTC.

The rearrangement links TRBV28 to TRBJ1-2; D not certain. V was pared by 8 bases and J by 5 bases, with 12 bases between. Germline V CDR1 and CDR2: MDHEN, SYDVKM. The CDR3 covers 12 residues. CDR3 in DNA: TGTGCCAGCGAAGCTGCGGCGTATGGCTACACCTTC. This sequence encodes CASEAAAYGYTF.

The chain carries TRBV9 and TRBJ2-1; 8 bases agree with TRBD2. The CDR3 spans 15 residues. Losses at the gene ends were 1 base for V and 6 bases for J; bases not matched to a gene: 6. Germline assignment: CDR1 SGDLS and CDR2 YYNGEE. CDR3 in DNA: TGTGCCAGCAGCGTAAGAAGGGGGACTAGCAATGAGCAGTTCTTC. Its translation: CASSVRRGTSNEQFF.

J is TRBJ1-3 and V is TRBV19; D is ambiguous. Germline CDR1 and CDR2: LNHDA and SQIVND (reference sequence). The CDR3 extends over 12 amino acids. V dropped 7 bases and J dropped 3 bases, with 7 bases sitting between them. CDR3 sequence (DNA): TGTGCCAGTACCCCGGGTGGAAACACCATATATTTT. Residues: CASTPGGNTIYF.

The rearrangement joins TRBV18 to TRBJ2-3; 14 bases are a match to TRBD2. Germline assignment: CDR1 KGHSH and CDR2 LQKENI. The CDR3 covers 19 residues. V lost 5 bases, J lost 6 bases, and 16 bases stayed unmatched. The CDR3 sequence: CASSAATPGTSGSLDTQYF. In nucleotides, the CDR3 is TGTGCCAGCTCAGCAGCAACCCCCGGGACTAGCGGGAGCTTGGATACGCAGTATTTT.